A selection of T cell receptor beta chains follows, all from one sample in a study of T cell changes during pregnancy in multiple sclerosis. The assay was immunoSEQ multiplex PCR, and TCRdb's table has in-frame clones only and misses some. The data contain more than 55,000 clones, about 85% of them singletons. The sequencing used CD4+ T cells from peripheral blood mononuclear cells, collected in the third trimester of pregnancy. These receptors were taken from a female donor with multiple sclerosis, enrolled in a pregnancy study. Both conserved end residues are part of each CDR3. The D gene is left open where the match is weak. The size of a clone is reported for some rows only, either as once, few or many, or as a class for expanded clones.

CDR3 length	J gene	V gene	clone size	D gene	CDR3 DNA	CDR3 protein
15	TRBJ1-5	TRBV4-3	-	-	TGCGCCAGCAGCCAGACCGGGGAGGGAGGGCAGCCCCAGCATTTT	CASSQTGEGGQPQHF
15	TRBJ2-1	TRBV27	-	TRBD2	TGTGCCAGCAGTTCTCTGGGACTAGCGGCGGATGAGCAGTTCTTC	CASSSLGLAADEQFF
11	TRBJ2-2	TRBV19	-	TRBD1	TGTGCCAGCAATGACAGGGGAGGGCTGTTTTTT	CASNDRGGLFF
13	TRBJ1-6	TRBV18	few	-	TGTGCCAGCTCACCAGGGAGTGGGTCACCCCTCCACTTT	CASSPGSGSPLHF
19	TRBJ2-5	TRBV5-8	-	TRBD2	TGTGCCAGCAGCTTGGCCATCGGTTCGACTAGCGGGAGGGGAGAGACCCAGTACTTC	CASSLAIGSTSGRGETQYF
16	TRBJ2-7	TRBV27	-	-	TGTGCCAGCACCCGCTTGGGGGGGCCCGACTCCTACGAGCAGTACTTC	CASTRLGGPDSYEQYF
14	TRBJ1-1	TRBV4-3	-	-	TGCGCCAGCAGCCAAGCAATACGGGGAACTGAAGCTTTCTTT	CASSQAIRGTEAFF
15	TRBJ2-1	TRBV25-1	-	-	TGTGCCAGCACCAATTCGGAGGAGGGGGCGGATGAGCAGTTCTTC	CASTNSEEGADEQFF
15	TRBJ2-1	TRBV11-2	-	TRBD2	TGTGCCAGCAGTTCAACTAGCGGGAGGCCCTATGAGCAGTTCTTC	CASSSTSGRPYEQFF
16	TRBJ2-1	TRBV29-1	-	TRBD2	TGCAGCGTTGAAGACCCCCTAGCGGGGGTCAACAATGAGCAGTTCTTC	CSVEDPLAGVNNEQFF
14	TRBJ1-1	TRBV19	-	-	TGTGCCAGTAGTATAGTATCAGGGAACACTGAAGCTTTCTTT	CASSIVSGNTEAFF
13	TRBJ2-7	TRBV30	-	TRBD1	TGTGCCTGGAGTTTGACAGGGGTTTACGAGCAGTACTTC	CAWSLTGVYEQYF
14	TRBJ1-1	TRBV7-3	-	-	TGTGCCAGCAGCCTTTACAGGGATAGCACTGAAGCTTTCTTT	CASSLYRDSTEAFF
15	TRBJ2-3	TRBV5-4	-	TRBD1	TGTGCCAGCAGCTTCAGGGGGCCGCACACAGATACGCAGTATTTT	CASSFRGPHTDTQYF
15	TRBJ1-5	TRBV7-9	-	-	TGTGCCAGCAGCTTTTGCCAGGTAATGTGTCAGCCCCAGCATTTT	CASSFCQVMCQPQHF
14	TRBJ1-2	TRBV5-6	-	-	TGTGCCAGCGCCAAAGGGAACCCCTCTAGCGGCTACACCTTC	CASAKGNPSSGYTF
16	TRBJ1-1	TRBV5-6	-	TRBD1	TGTGCCAGCAGCCTTGAGGGACAGGGCTGGGACACTGAAGCTTTCTTT	CASSLEGQGWDTEAFF
16	TRBJ1-6	TRBV11-2	-	TRBD1	TGTGCCAGCAGCTCACCCCGGACAGGGGTCAATTCACCCCTCCACTTT	CASSSPRTGVNSPLHF
13	TRBJ2-1	TRBV14	-	TRBD1	TGTGCCAGCAGCCCGAGGGGGCCCAGTGAGCAGTTCTTC	CASSPRGPSEQFF
14	TRBJ2-7	TRBV7-3	-	TRBD2	TGTGCCAGCAGCTTGGGGCGGGGGGGGTACGAGCAGTACTTC	CASSLGRGGYEQYF
14	TRBJ1-6	TRBV5-4	-	-	TGTGCCAGCAGCTTGGATGTCAGTAATTCACCCCTCCACTTT	CASSLDVSNSPLHF
17	TRBJ2-1	TRBV5-1	-	TRBD2	TGCGCCAGCAGCTTGGGGCCACTAGCGGGGCCAGGGAATGAGCAGTTCTTC	CASSLGPLAGPGNEQFF
14	TRBJ2-7	TRBV10-2	-	TRBD1	TGCGCCAGTGGACAGGGGATGGGCTCCTACGAGCAGTACTTC	CASGQGMGSYEQYF
16	TRBJ2-7	TRBV12-5	-	-	TGTGCTAGTGGTTTGTTAGTACCTCACGATACCTACGAGCAGTACTTC	CASGLLVPHDTYEQYF
16	TRBJ2-2	TRBV14	once	TRBD1	TGTGCCAGCAGCCGACTCCAGGGGGCGTCCACCGGGGAGCTGTTTTTT	CASSRLQGASTGELFF
15	TRBJ2-6	TRBV29-1	-	-	TGCAGCGTTCAGGTCAGTAGCTCTGGGGCCAACGTCCTGACTTTC	CSVQVSSSGANVLTF
15	TRBJ2-7	TRBV6-5	once	TRBD1	TGTGCCAGCAGTTACCACGCGGACAGGAGGTACGAGCAGTACTTC	CASSYHADRRYEQYF